This T cell receptor (beta chain) was sequenced during a study of beta chain features in type 1 diabetes. General study results and limits: In every one of the four CD4+ subsets, TCRB CDR3s were moderately but significantly shorter in Type 1 diabetes patients.

Every isolated RNA sample was fully reverse transcribed, so sequencing captured expressed TCRB transcripts. The table came from immunoSEQ multiplex PCR; TCRdb's copy has only in-frame clones and leaves some out. The sample lists nearly 700,000 clones; roughly 13% were seen once. Cells sorted by CD45RO/CCR7/CD25/CD127/CD95/CD27 comprised CD4+ naive, central memory, regulatory and stem cell-like memory cells. Each of the sorted populations had a purity greater than 95%. The J segment lost 3 bases and the V segment lost 10 bases, leaving 3 bases of the junction unmatched. Per germline, CDR1 ENHRY and CDR2 SYGVKD. The CDR3 covers 13 residues. Regarding this clone: Its antigen remains unknown.

Sequenced input: naive CD4+ T cells from blood. This receptor was identified in a man aged 18 to 30 with type 1 diabetes. The gene calls are TRBV10-3 and TRBJ2-5; TRBD1 matches at 12 bases. The CDR3 sequence is CATGTGGEETQYF. Written as DNA, the CDR3 is TGTGCCACAGGGACAGGGGGCGAAGAGACCCAGTACTTC.